This record covers a single T cell receptor (beta chain). The time point: pretreatment peripheral blood. Sample numbers ranged from 1 to 8 per patient, encompassing pretreatment and on-treatment collections. From germline, CDR1 is LNHDA and CDR2 SQIVND (reference sequence). V dropped 4 bases and J dropped 6 bases, with 11 bases sitting between them. The CDR3 runs 13 residues. Here immunoSEQ multiplex PCR was the method, and the copy in TCRdb shows in-frame clones only, minus some. The sample has about 87,000 clones; roughly 84% are singletons. The sample comes from a study of PD-L1 blockade in urothelial cancer. Across the study: Blood gave a median approximately 140,000 T cells.

The TCR originated in a man between 60 and 75 years old with urothelial cancer. The chain recombines TRBV19 with TRBJ2-3, with D possibly matching TRBD2 (5 bases). The material sequenced was PBMCs, taken around atezolizumab (anti-PD-L1) treatment. The DNA for the CDR3 is TGTGCCAGTAGTACAACTAGTATGGATACGCAGTATTTT. Amino acids: CASSTTSMDTQYF.